This paragraph covers one T cell receptor beta chain sequence. What it binds is unknown. The data originate from a study of long-term antiretroviral therapy in people with HIV. Study findings and constraints: Information on adherence to ART, viral resistance or therapy changes was unavailable. Pre-ART expanded clones dominated the repertoire at every time point.

Researchers ran immunoSEQ v3.0 at survey level. Produced via immunoSEQ multiplex PCR; TCRdb's table is partial and in-frame only. The table shows fewer than 25,000 clones, with about 95% occurring only once. CDR1 KGHSH and CDR2 LQKENI come from the germline V gene. This CDR3 contains 15 residues. The ends lost 1 base at V and 6 bases at J; junction bases unmatched: 2. The chain recombines TRBV18 with TRBJ2-1; TRBD2 aligns across 11 bases. This clonotype was obtained from a woman aged 45-65 years with HIV. The specimen was unsorted PBMCs, collected just over 4.8 years after starting antiretroviral therapy. This chain's CDR3 is CASSPLLAGGNEQFF. DNA for the CDR3: TGTGCCAGCTCACCACTCCTAGCGGGAGGCAATGAGCAGTTCTTC. Filled out from reference TRBV18 and TRBJ2-1, the complete variable domain reads NAGVMQNPRHLVRRRGQEARLRCSPMKGHSHVYWYRQLPEEGLKFMVYLQKENIIDESGMPKERFSAEFPKEGPSILRIQQVVRGDSAAYFCASSPLLAGGNEQFFGPGTRLTVL.